Shown below are 27 T cell receptor beta chains from a single sample sequenced in a study of low-dose radiotherapy and immunotherapy resistance in tumors. First-strand cDNA relied on TRAV- and TRBV-specific primers spanning alpha and beta chains. Both a constant-region primer and a V-primer adapter served to amplify TCRs across 15 to 25 PCR cycles. TCRdb recomputed calls from the reads with MiXCR, one row per CDR3 protein. The table shows some 57,000 distinct CDR3 sequences, with 20% to 25% occurring only once. The time point was: after trial treatment. Treatment noted: LDRT plus nivolumab, ipilimumab, low-dose cyclophosphamide and aspirin (RACIN trial). This sample comprised PBMCs, obtained after low-dose radiotherapy plus immunotherapy. All receptors derive from a male donor with prostate cancer.

This clonotype was detected ten times or more. The chain couples TRBV20-1 to TRBJ2-7; D is unclear. The CDR3 consists of 11 residues. Trimming pared 6 bases from V and 7 bases from J, leaving 13 bases between. The germline V gene encodes CDR1 DFQATT and CDR2 SNEGSKA (reference sequence). The chain's CDR3 is CSALPVGEQYF. CDR3 DNA: TGCAGTGCCCTACCCGTGGGTGAGCAGTACTTC.

This clonotype was detected many times. The chain carries TRBV20-1 and TRBJ2-7, with D unclear. The CDR3 has 13 amino acids. Germline V gene data show CDR1 as DFQATT and CDR2 as SNEGSKA (reference sequence). V lost 3 bases and J 6 bases, leaving 15 bases between the germline ends. CDR3: CSASTEIAREQYF. In DNA form, the CDR3 reads TGCAGTGCTAGTACGGAAATTGCCCGCGAGCAGTACTTC.

The table lists this clonotype with many counts. V gene TRBV6-1 combines with J gene TRBJ2-7; 11 bases are shared with TRBD2. V lost 6 bases to trimming and J lost 0 bases; unmatched junction nucleotides: 7. Germline-derived CDR1 and CDR2 are MNHNS and SASEGT. This CDR3 spans 16 amino acids. In DNA, the CDR3 is TGTGCCAGCAGACTAGCGGGGGCCATTTTCTCCTACGAGCAGTACTTC. Protein sequence: CASRLAGAIFSYEQYF.

This clonotype occurred many times. This chain links TRBV5-4 with TRBJ2-1, with a possible D match to TRBD1 (5 bases). This CDR3 has 15 residues. Deletions cut 2 bases from V and 8 bases from J, with 17 bases between. Germline V gene sequence: CDR1 SGHNT, CDR2 YYREEE (reference sequence). In nucleotides, the CDR3 is TGTGCCAGCAGCTTAGCAGGGTTGGATAATTATGAGCAGTTCTTC. Amino acids: CASSLAGLDNYEQFF.

In its sample, this clonotype was seen many times. The chain is built from TRBV29-1 and TRBJ2-2; no definite D call. This CDR3 comprises 14 residues. The germline V and J ends were trimmed by 1 base and 6 bases, with 12 bases remaining between them. The germline V gene encodes CDR1 SQVTM and CDR2 ANQGSEA. The CDR3 protein is CSVEGLWAPGELFF. CDR3 coding DNA: TGCAGCGTTGAAGGATTATGGGCCCCCGGGGAGCTGTTTTTT.

In this sample, this clonotype turned up many times. V gene TRBV14 combines with J gene TRBJ2-3; D unclear. The CDR3 sequence is 14 residues long. Trimming left V 6 bases short and J 0 bases short, with 10 bases between. The germline CDR1 and CDR2 sequences are SGHDN and FVKESK. The CDR3, as DNA: TGTGCCAGCAGGGAGACGGCGAGCACAGATACGCAGTATTTT. It is translated as CASRETASTDTQYF.

This chain links TRBV23-1 with TRBJ2-7; D gene ambiguous. TRBV23-1 is an ORF; its function is uncertain. The ends were cut back, 3 bases at V and 4 bases at J, with 7 bases in the middle. The CDR3 totals 12 residues. The CDR3 region has the DNA TGCGCCAGCAGTCACCGACGATACGAGCAGTACTTC. It is translated as CASSHRRYEQYF.

This chain connects TRBV4-2 to TRBJ2-3; TRBD2 aligns across 11 bases. Germline CDR1 reads LGHNA; CDR2 reads YNFKEQ. The CDR3 covers 14 residues. Unmatched junction bases numbered 2, after V lost 1 base and J lost 8 bases. The CDR3 nucleotides are TGTGCCAGCAGCCAAGGCCTAGCGGGAGGTACGCAGTATTTT. Amino acids: CASSQGLAGGTQYF.

The chain carries TRBV28 and TRBJ2-5; a possible D gene is TRBD1 (6 bases). Germline V lookup: CDR1 MDHEN, CDR2 SYDVKM. The CDR3 consists of 15 residues. V was trimmed by 7 bases and J by 3 bases, leaving 18 bases between them. The CDR3 here is CASTGAGQRKETQYF. CDR3 DNA: TGTGCCAGCACAGGGGCAGGACAGCGCAAAGAGACCCAGTACTTC.

The chain couples TRBV7-6 to TRBJ2-1; the match to TRBD2 covers 9 bases. The CDR3 runs to 16 residues. The V gene end was trimmed by 5 bases and the J gene end by 3 bases; junction bases not matched to a gene: 8. From germline, CDR1 is SGHVS and CDR2 FNYEAQ. The DNA of the CDR3 is TGTGCCAGCAGCGCCACTAGCGGGTTAGTCTACAATGAGCAGTTCTTC. This gives the protein CASSATSGLVYNEQFF.

A remark on this clonotype: A far more abundant clone sits one base away, making this likely a read error. The gene calls are TRBV29-1 and TRBJ2-1; D ambiguous. This CDR3 comprises 12 residues. Germline lookup yields CDR1 SQVTM and CDR2 ANQGSEA. The V and J ends lost 3 bases and 10 bases respectively, with 13 bases between them. The CDR3 nucleotides are TGCAGCGTTGAGGCCAGTACCTACGAGCAGTTCTTC. Translated: CSVEASTYEQFF.

This clonotype was observed at least ten times. The chain combines TRBV5-1 with TRBJ2-1; 11 positions agree with TRBD2. Germline V gives CDR1 SGHRS, CDR2 YFSETQ. Trimming at V came to 3 bases and at J to 4 bases, leaving 3 bases not matched to a gene. The CDR3 is made up of 15 amino acids. The DNA of the CDR3 is TGCGCCAGCAGCTCGGCTAGCGGGGGGTACAATGAGCAGTTCTTC. Translated, it gives CASSSASGGYNEQFF.

This clonotype was recorded many times. The chain couples TRBV3-1 to TRBJ1-1; D not resolved. Looked up from germline, CDR1 is LGHDT and CDR2 is YNNKEL (reference sequence). V lost 1 base and J lost 5, with 8 bases in between. The CDR3 spans 13 residues. The CDR3 reads CASSQAGWTEAFF. The CDR3 nucleotides are TGTGCCAGCAGCCAAGCCGGTTGGACTGAAGCTTTCTTT.

Ten or more counts support this clonotype. The rearrangement links TRBV29-1 to TRBJ1-5; 7 positions match TRBD1. V lost 4 bases and J lost 7; bases outside the gene matches: 4. There are 12 residues in the CDR3. Germline assignment: CDR1 SQVTM and CDR2 ANQGSEA. CDR3 DNA sequence: TGCAGCGTTGCAGGGGGGGACCAGCCCCAGCATTTT. Protein product: CSVAGGDQPQHF. Variable domain in full (rest from reference TRBV29-1 and TRBJ1-5): SAVISQKPSRDICQRGTSLTIQCQVDSQVTMMFWYRQQPGQSLTLIATANQGSEATYESGFVIDKFPISRPNLTFSTLTVSNMSPEDSSIYLCSVAGGDQPQHFGDGTRLSIL.

This clonotype has ten or more counts. V usage is TRBV12-3 or TRBV12-4 and J usage is TRBJ2-7, with a possible D match to TRBD2 (5 bases). V dropped 0 bases and J dropped 5 bases, with 11 bases sitting between them. This CDR3 contains 14 residues. CDR3 in amino acids: CASSLARVSDEQYF. The CDR3 nucleotides are TGTGCCAGCAGTTTAGCGAGGGTATCCGACGAGCAGTACTTC.

This clonotype was seen ten or more times. This rearrangement joins TRBV24-1 to TRBJ2-1, with D unclear. CDR1 and CDR2 from the germline V gene are KGHDR and SFDVKD. The CDR3 spans 14 residues. V was pared by 4 bases and J by 7 bases, with 13 bases between. Here the CDR3 DNA reads TGTGCCACCAGTGACCCCCCCCGTGGGAATGAGCAGTTCTTC. Translating it yields CATSDPPRGNEQFF.

This clonotype was picked up many times. The chain couples TRBV5-4 to TRBJ2-7, with 8 positions matching TRBD2. V gave up 5 bases and J gave up 1 base; unmatched junction bases: 14. CDR1 SGHNT and CDR2 YYREEE come from the germline V gene (reference sequence). The CDR3 spans 17 residues. The CDR3 here is CASSSGLADGVSYEQYF. The CDR3 DNA follows: TGTGCCAGCAGTTCTGGACTAGCCGACGGTGTTTCCTACGAGCAGTACTTC.

Concerning this clonotype itself: The likely explanation is a read error, given a far larger clone one base away. CDR3 protein: CASRPLGRVGEETQYF. The CDR3 DNA follows: TGTGCCAGCAGACCTCTGGGCAGGGTGGGAGAAGAGACCCAGTACTTC. This chain links TRBV6-5 with TRBJ2-5; either TRBD1 or TRBD2 may supply D (5 bases each). CDR3 length equals 16 residues. Germline CDR1 reads MNHEY; CDR2 reads SVGAGI. V lost 6 bases and J lost 3, with 20 bases in between.

This clonotype was found many times. The chain joins TRBV20-1 to TRBJ1-5; perhaps TRBD1 as D (5 bases). The CDR3 sequence is 14 residues long. Germline loops: CDR1 DFQATT, CDR2 SNEGSKA (reference sequence). V was trimmed by 4 bases and J by 1 base, leaving 11 bases between them. The CDR3 loop is CSANRDRSNQPQHF. The CDR3, as DNA: TGCAGTGCTAATAGGGACCGCAGCAATCAGCCCCAGCATTTT.

Regarding this clonotype: With a far larger clone one base away, a read error is the likely cause. The chain couples TRBV7-9 to TRBJ2-7, with D uncertain. Trimming removed 6 bases at V and 7 bases at J, with 19 bases between. Germline CDR1 SEHNR, CDR2 FQNEAQ (reference sequence). The CDR3 extends over 14 amino acids. For the CDR3, the DNA is TGTGCCAGCAGAAATAAGAGCTCCTACAATGAGCAGTACTTC. It encodes CASRNKSSYNEQYF.

The V gene is TRBV5-1, the J gene TRBJ2-7, with no clear D. Looked up from germline, CDR1 is SGHRS and CDR2 is YFSETQ. This CDR3 region has 16 residues. V was pared by 7 bases and J by 5 bases, with 25 bases between. The CDR3 region is CASRRSGGYGRDEQYF. The CDR3 DNA sequence: TGCGCCAGCCGCCGTTCCGGTGGGTACGGGCGTGACGAGCAGTACTTC.

The chain links TRBV7-6 to TRBJ1-1, with TRBD1 identical over 7 bases. The CDR3 has 17 amino acids. Germline V gene data show CDR1 as SGHVS and CDR2 as FNYEAQ. V lost 5 bases to trimming and J lost 0 bases; unmatched junction nucleotides: 12. CDR3 nucleotide sequence: TGTGCCAGCAGCGCGGGACAGAGGTTGGGGATGAACACTGAAGCTTTCTTT. This gives the protein CASSAGQRLGMNTEAFF.

This clonotype showed up many times. The rearrangement links TRBV7-2 to TRBJ2-7; 10 bases are shared with TRBD1. J gave up 2 bases and V 4 bases, and 5 bases lay outside the gene matches. The germline gives CDR1 SGHTA, CDR2 FQGNSA. This CDR3 contains 15 residues. CDR3: CASSSRTGGTYEQYF. Here the CDR3 DNA reads TGTGCCAGCAGCTCTCGGACAGGGGGGACCTACGAGCAGTACTTC.

This clonotype was seen more than once but under ten times. This chain connects TRBV7-2 to TRBJ2-7; TRBD2 matches at 14 bases. CDR1 is SGHTA, CDR2 FQGNSA, per germline. The trim removed 8 bases at V and 2 bases at J, leaving 14 bases unmatched. The CDR3 consists of 18 residues. CDR3 protein: CASSDLQATSGGAYEQYF. Written as DNA, the CDR3 is TGTGCCAGCTCCGACCTCCAGGCGACTAGCGGGGGGGCCTACGAGCAGTACTTC.

Worth noting for this clonotype: Given a much more abundant clone one base away, this may be a read error. This chain joins TRBV28 and TRBJ2-7; either TRBD1 or TRBD2 may fit D (5 bases each). CDR1 and CDR2 (germline): MDHEN, SYDVKM. This CDR3 has 15 amino acids. This chain's CDR3 is CVSSLSGDGTYEQYF. In DNA form, the CDR3 reads TGTGTCAGCAGTTTATCCGGGGACGGCACCTACGAGCAGTACTTC.

This clonotype has a count of ten or more. The chain recombines TRBV29-1 with TRBJ2-3, with D hard to call. Germline assignment: CDR1 SQVTM and CDR2 ANQGSEA. This CDR3 has 16 residues. Trimming pared 0 bases from V and 2 bases from J, leaving 15 bases between. Written as DNA, the CDR3 is TGCAGCGTTGAAGAGTCCCTACCCATACCCACAGATACGCAGTATTTT. Residues: CSVEESLPIPTDTQYF.

This clonotype came up many times. V is TRBV5-5 and J is TRBJ2-5; D might be TRBD2 (6 bases). CDR3 length equals 15 residues. The ends were cut back, 4 bases at V and 1 base at J, with 14 bases in the middle. The germline CDR1 and CDR2 sequences are SGHKS and YYEKEE (reference sequence). CDR3 coding DNA: TGTGCCAGCAGCGCGCTCGGCGGGACCCAAGAGACCCAGTACTTC. This sequence encodes CASSALGGTQETQYF.